The rows below give T cell receptor beta chains drawn from one sample of a study of cytomegalovirus exposure and HLA in healthy donors. Sequenced by immunoSEQ multiplex PCR; TCRdb stores in-frame clones only, minus some. This table has 55,000 to 85,000 clones, about 78% appearing once. Sequencing was performed on PBMCs. Receptors were obtained from a woman between 40 and 50 years old in good health and CMV-seropositive. The CDR3 runs from the conserved cysteine through the conserved F or W. The D gene is left open where the match is weak. Part of the rows lack a size; the others show once, few, many or a class for expanded clones.

TRBV5-1	TRBJ2-5	.	.	TGCGCCAGCAAAGGGGGACACTACCTCCAAGAGACCCAGTACTTC	CASKGGHYLQETQYF
TRBV11-3	TRBJ1-5	.	.	TGTGCCAGCAGCTTTGGTACGGGTCTGAGCAATCAGCCCCAGCATTTT	CASSFGTGLSNQPQHF
TRBV5-1	TRBJ2-7	.	.	TGCGCCAGCAGCCCGATTTCTATGTCCTACGAGCAGTACTTC	CASSPISMSYEQYF
TRBV19	TRBJ2-5	TRBD1	.	TGTGCCAGTAGTACGGGGACAGGGTTTGAAGAGACCCAGTACTTC	CASSTGTGFEETQYF
TRBV7-2	TRBJ2-5	TRBD2	.	TGTGCCAGCAGCGTCAGTTTTCGGGGGGGCCAGGAGACCCAGTACTTC	CASSVSFRGGQETQYF
TRBV5-1	TRBJ2-5	TRBD2	.	TGCGCCAGTCGACTAGCGGGGCTGTACCAAGAGACCCAGTACTTC	CASRLAGLYQETQYF
TRBV6-6	TRBJ2-3	.	.	TGTGCCAGCAGTTACACTAGGGGGGGAGGGGATACGCAGTATTTT	CASSYTRGGGDTQYF
TRBV5-1	TRBJ2-3	TRBD2	once	TGCGCCAGCAGCCCACTCAGTAGCGGGAGTTTTGCAGATACGCAGTATTTT	CASSPLSSGSFADTQYF
TRBV5-6	TRBJ1-1	TRBD1	.	TGTGCCAGCAGCAGGGGACAGGCTAACACTGAAGCTTTCTTT	CASSRGQANTEAFF
TRBV7-2	TRBJ1-3	.	few	TGTGCCAGCAGCTTAGTAGGGGCCGGCACCATATATTTT	CASSLVGAGTIYF
TRBV29-1	TRBJ1-2	TRBD1	.	TGCAGCGTGACGCAGGGGGTTAACTATGGCTACACCTTC	CSVTQGVNYGYTF
TRBV19	TRBJ2-3	TRBD2	few	TGTGCCAGTAGTGGGACTAGCGGGGTTACAGATACGCAGTATTTT	CASSGTSGVTDTQYF
TRBV29-1	TRBJ1-4	TRBD1	.	TGCAGCGTTGGGACAGGCGGTGAAAAACTGTTTTTT	CSVGTGGEKLFF
TRBV4-1	TRBJ1-1	.	.	TGCGCCAGCAGCAGAACAGCGAACACTGAAGCTTTCTTT	CASSRTANTEAFF
TRBV5-4	TRBJ1-6	.	.	TGTGCCAGCAGCCCTGATGGATCGGGGGGTTCACCCCTCCACTTT	CASSPDGSGGSPLHF
TRBV5-6	TRBJ1-2	.	.	TGTGCCAGCAGCTTGTGGGGGCAAGGCTACACCTTC	CASSLWGQGYTF
TRBV4-2	TRBJ2-3	TRBD2	.	TGTGCCAGCAGCCGATTCTTACTAGCGGGGGGAACCACAGATACGCAGTATTTT	CASSRFLLAGGTTDTQYF
TRBV6-5	TRBJ1-3	.	few	TGTGCCAGCAGCCGGGTCAGGGGCGCTGGAAACACCATATATTTT	CASSRVRGAGNTIYF
TRBV11-3	TRBJ2-7	TRBD1	.	TGTGCCAGCAGCCTGACAGGGGAATACTACGAGCAGTACTTC	CASSLTGEYYEQYF
TRBV25-1	TRBJ1-1	TRBD1	.	TGTGCCAGTCACAGTCCCGGGACAGGGGTGGGTACTGAAGCTTTCTTT	CASHSPGTGVGTEAFF
TRBV27	TRBJ2-7	TRBD1	.	TGTGCCAGCAGTCTTTCGACAGGGGACTACGAGCAGTACTTC	CASSLSTGDYEQYF
TRBV2	TRBJ2-7	.	.	TGTGCCAGCAGTGAAGCGGTCCGGGTGAGGTTCCACGAGCAGTACTTC	CASSEAVRVRFHEQYF
TRBV5-4	TRBJ1-3	.	.	TGTGCCAGCAGCATCGGCCGGGGGATCTCTGGAAACACCATATATTTT	CASSIGRGISGNTIYF
TRBV7-2	TRBJ1-4	TRBD1	.	TGTGCCAGCAGCTCCGGAGGGGGCGAAAAACTGTTTTTT	CASSSGGGEKLFF
TRBV19	TRBJ2-2	.	few	TGTGCCAGTAGTATTTCGAAGAGCGGGGAGCTGTTTTTT	CASSISKSGELFF
TRBV5-1	TRBJ2-7	TRBD1	few	TGCGCCAGCAGCTTGGGGGGACAGGGTTACTACGAGCAGTACTTC	CASSLGGQGYYEQYF
TRBV2	TRBJ1-5	.	few	TGTGCCAGCAGTGGGGCAGGGAGCAATCAGCCCCAGCATTTT	CASSGAGSNQPQHF
TRBV5-6	TRBJ1-4	.	.	TGTGCCAGCAGCTCACAAGCAACTAATGAAAAACTGTTTTTT	CASSSQATNEKLFF
TRBV27	TRBJ2-1	TRBD1	.	TGTGCCAGCGGCACGACAGGGGGTAACTTTTATGAGCAGTTCTTC	CASGTTGGNFYEQFF
TRBV5-5	TRBJ1-3	.	.	TGTGCCAGCAGCTTGACTAGTACAGAGTCAAACTCTGGAAACACCATATATTTT	CASSLTSTESNSGNTIYF
TRBV5-1	TRBJ2-2	TRBD2	.	TGCGCCAGCAGCTTGGCTGGCGGGGGGGCCTTTGGGGAGCTGTTTTTT	CASSLAGGGAFGELFF
TRBV7-3	TRBJ2-5	TRBD2	.	TGTGCCAGCAGCTTAACGGGGGGGGAGACCCAGTACTTC	CASSLTGGETQYF
TRBV5-1	TRBJ2-2	TRBD2	.	TGCGCCAGCAGCTTGACTAGCGGGGGGCCCATCACCGGGGAGCTGTTTTTT	CASSLTSGGPITGELFF
TRBV9	TRBJ2-7	.	.	TGTGCCAGCAGCGTAAGGTCGGGGGAGTCCTACGAGCAGTACTTC	CASSVRSGESYEQYF
TRBV7-2	TRBJ2-3	TRBD2	.	TGTGCCAGCAGCAGCCGGGGGGTTCTGGCTACGCAGTATTTT	CASSSRGVLATQYF
TRBV2	TRBJ1-1	TRBD1	.	TGTGCCAGCAGGGTGACAGGGCCGGGGACTGAAGCTTTCTTT	CASRVTGPGTEAFF
TRBV27	TRBJ1-6	TRBD1	.	TGTGCCAGCAGTAACTTAAGGACAGGGCCGGGGGTTGTATCACCCCTCCACTTT	CASSNLRTGPGVVSPLHF
TRBV14	TRBJ2-5	.	once	TGTGCCAGCAGCCAGCGGCAGGGGGAGACCCAGTACTTC	CASSQRQGETQYF
TRBV5-1	TRBJ2-2	.	.	TGCGCCAGCAGCTTGGTGGCAGACTCCACCGGGGAGCTGTTTTTT	CASSLVADSTGELFF
TRBV2	TRBJ1-6	.	.	TGTGCCAGCAGGGTCGGACACAATAATTCACCCCTCCACTTT	CASRVGHNNSPLHF
TRBV28	TRBJ2-1	TRBD2	.	TGTGCCAGCAGTTTAGTGGGGGGGTCCTACAATGAGCAGTTCTTC	CASSLVGGSYNEQFF
TRBV5-4	TRBJ1-4	TRBD1	once	TGTGCCAGCAGCGTGGACAGGGGTAGTGAAAAACTGTTTTTT	CASSVDRGSEKLFF
TRBV6-5	TRBJ2-1	TRBD2	few	TGTGCCAGCAGTTCGTTAGCGGGGGGGTCTTTAGATGAGCAGTTCTTC	CASSSLAGGSLDEQFF
TRBV19	TRBJ2-2	TRBD2	.	TGTGCCAGTAGTGCCGGGGGGGGTTACACCGGGGAGCTGTTTTTT	CASSAGGGYTGELFF
TRBV7-9	TRBJ2-2	TRBD2	few	TGTGCCAGCAGCTCGTCGGGGGGCACCGGGGAGCTGTTTTTT	CASSSSGGTGELFF
TRBV11-3	TRBJ2-7	TRBD1	.	TGTGCCAGCAGCTCGACAGGGGGTTCCTACGAGCAGTACTTC	CASSSTGGSYEQYF
TRBV29-1	TRBJ2-4	TRBD1	.	TGCAGCGTTCAAGGTGACAGGGGAGTGGGAAACATTCAGTACTTC	CSVQGDRGVGNIQYF
TRBV7-9	TRBJ2-3	.	.	TGTGCCAGCAGCCTCCAAGGTCTAGCTAGCACAGATACGCAGTATTTT	CASSLQGLASTDTQYF
TRBV4-1	TRBJ1-2	TRBD1	.	TGCGCCAGCAGCCAAGATTCGGACAGGGCCAATGGCTACACCTTC	CASSQDSDRANGYTF
TRBV4-1	TRBJ2-5	TRBD2	.	TGCGCCAGCAGCCAAGCACCGGGACTAGCGGGGCAGACCCAGTACTTC	CASSQAPGLAGQTQYF
TRBV11-2	TRBJ1-1	.	.	TGTGCCAGCAGCTTCGGGGGAACTGAAGCTTTCTTT	CASSFGGTEAFF
TRBV2	TRBJ2-1	.	once	TGTGCCAGCAGTGGGCGGTCCAATGAGCAGTTCTTC	CASSGRSNEQFF
TRBV6-4	TRBJ2-3	.	.	TGTGCCAGCAGTGGTGAACGGGCAGATACGCAGTATTTT	CASSGERADTQYF
TRBV5-6	TRBJ1-1	.	.	TGTGCCAGCACCGACAGGACTGAAGCTTTCTTT	CASTDRTEAFF
TRBV29-1	TRBJ2-5	.	.	TGCAGCCTTATCGGGGTCCAAGAGACCCAGTACTTC	CSLIGVQETQYF